These 27 T cell receptor beta chains were sequenced from one sample in a study of cytomegalovirus exposure and HLA in healthy donors. Assay used: immunoSEQ multiplex PCR; TCRdb lists only in-frame clones, some missing. This table holds roughly 120,000 clones, around 89% found once. Sequenced: PBMCs. The receptors come from a woman aged 25-40 years in good health and CMV-seropositive.

The V gene is TRBV7-2, the J gene TRBJ1-1, with 8 bases fitting TRBD1. This CDR3 comprises 17 residues. The germline gives CDR1 SGHTA, CDR2 FQGNSA. V lost 5 bases, J lost 0 bases, and 11 bases stayed unmatched. CDR3 sequence: CASSPVDRVRVNTEAFF. The DNA of the CDR3 is TGTGCCAGCAGCCCGGTGGACAGGGTGAGAGTGAACACTGAAGCTTTCTTT. The whole variable domain, remainder taken from reference TRBV7-2 and TRBJ1-1, is GAGVSQSPSNKVTEKGKDVELRCDPISGHTALYWYRQSLGQGLEFLIYFQGNSAPDKSGLPSDRFSAERTGGSVSTLTIQRTQQEDSAVYLCASSPVDRVRVNTEAFFGQGTRLTVV.

V and J are TRBV7-8 and TRBJ2-1; D perhaps matches TRBD2 (6 bases). Germline lookup yields CDR1 SGHVS and CDR2 FQNEAQ. The CDR3 spans 15 residues. Deletions cut 1 base from V and 3 bases from J, with 10 bases between. The CDR3 DNA is TGTGCCAGCAGCTTAGGCGGGATTTACTACAATGAGCAGTTCTTC. Translation: CASSLGGIYYNEQFF.

The chain couples TRBV4-3 to TRBJ2-2; weak D call: TRBD2 (7 bases). The CDR3 has 18 residues. V lost 4 bases and J 4 bases, leaving 22 bases between the germline ends. The V gene's germline CDR1 is LGHNA and CDR2 YSLEER. CDR3 in amino acids: CASSLDLGRGPFTGELFF. Here the CDR3 DNA reads TGCGCCAGCAGCCTAGATTTAGGGCGGGGGCCTTTCACCGGGGAGCTGTTTTTT.

The chain recombines TRBV15 with TRBJ1-1; a weak D match, TRBD1 (5 bases). The germline V gene encodes CDR1 LNHNV and CDR2 YYDKDF (reference sequence). This CDR3 has 15 residues. V dropped 0 bases and J dropped 1 base, with 9 bases sitting between them. Here the CDR3 DNA reads TGTGCCACCAGCAGAGATGGGGGGGAGAACACTGAAGCTTTCTTT. It specifies CATSRDGGENTEAFF. Full variable domain (missing parts from reference TRBV15 and TRBJ1-1): DAMVIQNPRYQVTQFGKPVTLSCSQTLNHNVMYWYQQKSSQAPKLLFHYYDKDFNNEADTPDNFQSRRPNTSFCFLDIRSPGLGDTAMYLCATSRDGGENTEAFFGQGTRLTVV.

The genes are TRBV7-9 and TRBJ2-7; TRBD2 matches at 7 bases. This CDR3 contains 14 residues. V was clipped by 4 bases and J by 5 bases; unmatched bases: 8. Germline V CDR1 and CDR2: SEHNR, FQNEAQ (reference sequence). In DNA, the CDR3 is TGTGCCAGCAGCTCCTCGTGGGGAGGGGACGAGCAGTACTTC. Encoded protein: CASSSSWGGDEQYF.

A note on this clone: Mismatch with germline at one junction end may stem from a read error. This rearrangement joins TRBV5-6 to TRBJ1-1, with unresolved D. CDR3 length: 10 amino acids. In germline, CDR1 is SGHDT, CDR2 YYEEEE. The CDR3 nucleotides read TGTGCCAGCAGCCCTCCACCGTTAGCGTTT. Encoded protein: CASSPPPLAF.

The CDR3 is CASSWGQGSTEAFF. In DNA form, the CDR3 reads TGCGCCAGCAGCTGGGGACAGGGAAGCACTGAAGCTTTCTTT. The chain recombines TRBV4-3 with TRBJ1-1; 9 nucleotides match TRBD1. Unmatched junction bases numbered 5, after V lost 5 bases and J lost 4 bases. Germline CDR1 is LGHNA and CDR2 is YSLEER. The CDR3 is 14 amino acids.

The chain combines TRBV28 with TRBJ2-3; 11 bases agree with TRBD1. Trimming removed 1 base from V and 6 bases from J; junction bases left unmatched: 3. The germline V gene encodes CDR1 MDHEN and CDR2 SYDVKM. The CDR3 loop spans 15 amino acids. Here the CDR3 DNA reads TGTGCCAGCAGTTTATCAGGGACAGGGGGGGATACGCAGTATTTT. Its translation is CASSLSGTGGDTQYF. The full variable domain, in which reference TRBV28 and TRBJ2-3 provide the parts outside the CDR3, is DVKVTQSSRYLVKRTGEKVFLECVQDMDHENMFWYRQDPGLGLRLIYFSYDVKMKEKGDIPEGYSVSREKKERFSLILESASTNQTSMYLCASSLSGTGGDTQYFGPGTRLTVL.

V is TRBV10-3 and J is TRBJ1-1; D possibly corresponds to TRBD1 (5 bases). V was shortened by 6 bases and J by 3 bases, with 14 bases between the two germline ends. The CDR3 runs to 14 residues. CDR1 and CDR2 (germline): ENHRY, SYGVKD. The CDR3 nucleotides are TGTGCCATCAGAGGGGAACAGATGCACACTGAAGCTTTCTTT. Residues: CAIRGEQMHTEAFF.

This chain links TRBV19 with TRBJ1-2; D not certain. The CDR3 is 13 amino acids. With 7 bases removed from V and 5 bases from J, the gap between germline ends came to 14 bases. The germline CDR1 and CDR2 sequences are LNHDA and SQIVND (reference sequence). For the CDR3, the DNA is TGTGCCAGTATGGATTTGACTGGGTATGGCTACACCTTC. Amino acids: CASMDLTGYGYTF.

J is TRBJ1-1 and V is TRBV18; 7 positions match TRBD1. The CDR3 is made up of 14 amino acids. J gave up 1 base and V 5 bases, and 4 bases lay outside the gene matches. Germline V gives CDR1 KGHSH, CDR2 LQKENI. For the CDR3, the DNA is TGTGCCAGCTCAGGCTGGACAGGGAACACTGAAGCTTTCTTT. It is translated as CASSGWTGNTEAFF.

The chain combines TRBV5-1 with TRBJ1-2; 8 nucleotides agree with TRBD1. The J segment lost 8 bases and the V segment lost 1 base, leaving 4 bases of the junction unmatched. The CDR3 length is 13 residues. Germline CDR1 and CDR2: SGHRS and YFSETQ. The CDR3 spells CASSLTGGDGYTF. DNA for the CDR3: TGCGCCAGCAGCTTGACAGGGGGTGACGGCTACACCTTC.

This clone was seen once. J is TRBJ1-1 and V is TRBV5-1; no clear D gene. V lost 4 bases and J 5 bases, leaving 18 bases between the germline ends. This CDR3 comprises 15 residues. Germline-derived CDR1 and CDR2 are SGHRS and YFSETQ. Here the CDR3 reads CASSEAGSSRTEAFF. The CDR3 bases are TGCGCCAGCAGCGAGGCCGGATCTAGTCGAACTGAAGCTTTCTTT.

The chain joins TRBV6-5 to TRBJ1-3; D uncertain. V shed 0 bases and J shed 10 bases, with 13 bases lying between them. There are 14 residues in the CDR3. Germline CDR1 is MNHEY and CDR2 is SVGAGI. CDR3 residues: CASSYSNGVETIYF. The CDR3 nucleotides read TGTGCCAGCAGTTACTCGAACGGGGTAGAGACCATATATTTT.

J is TRBJ1-4 and V is TRBV5-1; D gene unclear. V was trimmed by 0 bases and J by 1 base, leaving 4 bases between them. The CDR3 is 14 residues long. Germline loops: CDR1 SGHRS, CDR2 YFSETQ. The CDR3 nucleotides read TGCGCCAGCAGCTTGGGCGGAACTAATGAAAAACTGTTTTTT. Translation gives CASSLGGTNEKLFF.

The DNA for the CDR3 is TGTGCCAGTAGGGGACAGGGACACTCTGGAAACACCATATATTTT. This encodes CASRGQGHSGNTIYF. The chain joins TRBV19 to TRBJ1-3; 9 bases map to TRBD1. After removal of 6 bases from V and 0 bases from J, the junction contained 3 bases not matched to a gene. The CDR3 has 15 residues. Germline CDR1 is LNHDA and CDR2 is SQIVND (reference sequence).

CDR3 in amino acids: CASSLASWSFQETQYF. The CDR3 coding sequence is TGTGCCAGCAGCTTAGCGTCGTGGAGCTTCCAAGAGACCCAGTACTTC. The chain recombines TRBV7-2 with TRBJ2-5; D not certain. The V end was cut by 0 bases, the J end by 1 base, with 12 bases between. CDR3 length equals 16 residues. Germline V lookup: CDR1 SGHTA, CDR2 FQGNSA.

The chain carries TRBV29-1 and TRBJ2-5, with a possible D match to TRBD2 (5 bases). Trimming removed 1 base from V and 2 bases from J, with 17 bases in between. This CDR3 has 16 amino acids. The germline V gene has CDR1 SQVTM and CDR2 ANQGSEA. The chain's CDR3 is CSVEVLVLDLQETQYF. The CDR3 DNA reads TGCAGCGTTGAAGTACTTGTGCTGGACTTACAAGAGACCCAGTACTTC.

This clone showed up just once. The J gene is TRBJ2-5, the V gene TRBV4-2; D gene uncertain. The CDR3 covers 17 residues. In germline, CDR1 is LGHNA, CDR2 YNFKEQ. The V gene lost 4 bases and the J gene lost 3 bases, with 21 bases spanning the gap. Here the CDR3 DNA reads TGTGCCAGCAGCCCCCATCTGAAGCCATCAGGTGAAGAGACCCAGTACTTC. This codes for CASSPHLKPSGEETQYF.

The chain carries TRBV19 and TRBJ2-2; 9 bases are a match to TRBD2. J was trimmed by 7 bases and V by 8 bases; bases with no gene match: 11. The CDR3 spans 15 residues. Germline V lookup: CDR1 LNHDA, CDR2 SQIVND (reference sequence). The CDR3 coding sequence is TGTGCCAGTTCTAGCGGGAAGGCCATCCGCGGGGAGCTGTTTTTT. It encodes CASSSGKAIRGELFF.

A single count supports this clone. The chain uses TRBV7-2 and TRBJ2-7; 9 bases line up with TRBD2. This CDR3 spans 15 amino acids. Germline loops: CDR1 SGHTA, CDR2 FQGNSA. V lost 0 bases, J lost 4 bases, and 4 bases stayed unmatched. CDR3 sequence (DNA): TGTGCCAGCAGCTTAGCCCCGGCGGGAGGGTACGAGCAGTACTTC. This translates into CASSLAPAGGYEQYF.

The chain joins TRBV2 to TRBJ2-1; 7 nucleotides match TRBD2. V lost 8 bases to trimming and J lost 6 bases; unmatched junction nucleotides: 10. Germline V CDR1 and CDR2: SNHLY, FYNNEI. There are 14 residues in the CDR3. In DNA form, the CDR3 reads TGTGCCAGCTCCTGGGAATCGGGGGGCAATGAGCAGTTCTTC. The encoded protein is CASSWESGGNEQFF.

The rearrangement joins TRBV9 to TRBJ2-5; no firm D call. This CDR3 comprises 13 residues. Between the trimmed V and J ends, which lost 4 bases and 5 bases, there was a span of 12 bases. CDR1 SGDLS and CDR2 YYNGEE come from the germline V gene. The CDR3 bases are TGTGCCAGCAGCCCCCCTTCTTCCGAGACCCAGTACTTC. This sequence encodes CASSPPSSETQYF.

The V gene is TRBV5-4, the J gene TRBJ2-1, with unresolved D. The V and J ends lost 4 bases and 0 bases respectively, with 14 bases between them. This CDR3 contains 16 residues. Germline V gene lookup returns CDR1 SGHNT and CDR2 YYREEE (reference sequence). In DNA, the CDR3 is TGTGCCAGCAGCCTCCCCCGCGGTAGCTCCTACAATGAGCAGTTCTTC. It translates to CASSLPRGSSYNEQFF.

The chain carries TRBV15 and TRBJ2-7; D possibly corresponds to TRBD2 (7 bases). Germline V lookup: CDR1 LNHNV, CDR2 YYDKDF (reference sequence). The CDR3 totals 18 residues. V was clipped by 0 bases and J by 0 bases, with 18 bases between them. The CDR3 loop is CATSRDPPGGLGSYEQYF. CDR3 sequence (DNA): TGTGCCACCAGCAGAGACCCACCCGGGGGGCTTGGCTCCTACGAGCAGTACTTC.

V usage is TRBV2 and J usage is TRBJ1-2; 11 positions match TRBD1. J was trimmed by 7 bases and V by 6 bases; bases with no gene match: 10. The CDR3 length is 15 residues. Per the germline V gene, CDR1 is SNHLY and CDR2 is FYNNEI. The CDR3 DNA reads TGTGCCAGCAGCGGGGACAGGGGGGAGAGAGGTGGCTACACCTTC. This translates into CASSGDRGERGGYTF.

The table lists this clone with a few counts. This chain links TRBV10-1 with TRBJ2-5; TRBD2 aligns across 8 bases. J lost 4 bases, V lost 6 bases, and 10 bases had no gene match. Germline V gene lookup returns CDR1 WNHNN and CDR2 SYGVQD (reference sequence). This CDR3 has 15 residues. CDR3 nucleotides: TGCGCCAGCAGCCCACAGGGTGCGGGAGGAGAGACCCAGTACTTC. It translates to CASSPQGAGGETQYF.